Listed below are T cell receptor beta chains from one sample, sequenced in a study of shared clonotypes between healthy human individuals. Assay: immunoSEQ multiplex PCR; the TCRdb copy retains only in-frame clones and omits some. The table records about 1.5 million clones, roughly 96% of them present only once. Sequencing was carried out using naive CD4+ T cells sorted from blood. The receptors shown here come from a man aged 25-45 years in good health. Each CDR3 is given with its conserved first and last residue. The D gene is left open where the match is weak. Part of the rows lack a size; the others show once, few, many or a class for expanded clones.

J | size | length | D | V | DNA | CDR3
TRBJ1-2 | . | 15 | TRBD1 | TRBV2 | TGTGCCAGCAGTGCTGAGACAGGGGCCTCGGGAGGCTACACCTTC | CASSAETGASGGYTF
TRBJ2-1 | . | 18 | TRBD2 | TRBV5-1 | TGCGCCAGCAGCACCCGACTAGCGGGAGTAGTCAGCCACAATGAGCAGTTCTTC | CASSTRLAGVVSHNEQFF
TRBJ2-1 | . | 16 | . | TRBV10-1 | TGCGCCAGCAGTGACGTTCTGGGGGGCTCAAACAATGAGCAGTTCTTC | CASSDVLGGSNNEQFF
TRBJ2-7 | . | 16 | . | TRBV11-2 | TGTGCCAGCAGCTACCCGTTATTCAGATCTTCCTACGAGCAGTACTTC | CASSYPLFRSSYEQYF
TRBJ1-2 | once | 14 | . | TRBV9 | TGTGCCAGCAGTCCCCTCGGCGCTAACTATGGCTACACCTTC | CASSPLGANYGYTF
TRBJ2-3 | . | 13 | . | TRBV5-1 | TGCGCCAGCAGCTCCGCGAGCACAGATACGCAGTATTTT | CASSSASTDTQYF
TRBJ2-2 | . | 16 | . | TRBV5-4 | TGTGCCCAGCACAATCGTCAGGGTTCGAGCACCGGGGAGCTGTTTTTT | CAQHNRQGSSTGELFF
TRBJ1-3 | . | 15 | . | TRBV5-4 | TGTGCCAGCAGCTTGGGGAAGAGCTCTGGAAACACCATATATTTT | CASSLGKSSGNTIYF
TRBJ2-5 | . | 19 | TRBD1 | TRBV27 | TGCGCCTCCCGGGGTTCGCAAACCCGGGGCCATGGACAGGGAGAGACCCAGTACTTC | CASRGSQTRGHGQGETQYF
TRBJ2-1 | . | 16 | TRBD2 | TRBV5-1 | TGCGCCAGCAGCTTGACTAGCGGAGGCTCCTACAATGAGCAGTTCTTC | CASSLTSGGSYNEQFF
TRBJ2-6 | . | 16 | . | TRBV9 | TGTGCCAGCAGCTTCCAACCCGGGACAGGGGCCAACGTCCTGACTTTC | CASSFQPGTGANVLTF
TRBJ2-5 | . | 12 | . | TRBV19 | TGTGCCAGTAGTAATCGGGAAGAGACCCAGTACTTC | CASSNREETQYF
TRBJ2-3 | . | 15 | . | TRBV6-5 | TGTGCCAGCAGTGCGACCCATCAAAGCACAGATACGCAGTATTTT | CASSATHQSTDTQYF
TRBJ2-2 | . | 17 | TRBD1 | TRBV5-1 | TGCGCCAGCAGCTTTTTTTCCGGACAGGGGCTGACCGGGGAGCTGTTTTTT | CASSFFSGQGLTGELFF
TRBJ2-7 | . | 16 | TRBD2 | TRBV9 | TGTGCCAGCAGCCCTCGAGTTAGCGGGAGGGCCTACGAGCAGTACTTC | CASSPRVSGRAYEQYF
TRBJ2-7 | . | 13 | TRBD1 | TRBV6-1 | TGTGCCAGCCAGACAGGGGTTGGTTACGAGCAGTACTTC | CASQTGVGYEQYF
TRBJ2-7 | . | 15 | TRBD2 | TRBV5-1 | TGCGCCAGCAACGTCGGGACTAGCGGGAGTCGAGAGCAGTACTTC | CASNVGTSGSREQYF
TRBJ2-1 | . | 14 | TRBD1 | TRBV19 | TGTGCCAGTAGTATACAGGGGGCTAGCGATGAGCAGTTCTTC | CASSIQGASDEQFF
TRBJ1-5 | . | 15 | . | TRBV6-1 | TGTGCCAGCAAGGGGGAAGCCTGGGGCAATCAGCCCCAGCATTTT | CASKGEAWGNQPQHF
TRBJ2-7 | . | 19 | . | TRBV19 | TGTGCCAGTAGTATAGTTTTTTTGGGGCGACCTCAACCTTCCTACGAGCAGTACTTC | CASSIVFLGRPQPSYEQYF
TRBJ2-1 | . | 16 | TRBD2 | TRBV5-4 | TGTGCCAGCAGCTTATCTGGCGGGAGGGTGTCCAATGAGCAGTTCTTC | CASSLSGGRVSNEQFF
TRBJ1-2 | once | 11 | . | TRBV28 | TGTGCCATAAGCGGACTGGATGGCTACACCTTC | CAISGLDGYTF
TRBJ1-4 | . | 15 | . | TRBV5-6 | TGTGCCAGCAGCTTGGTTGGTTTAACTAATGAAAAACTGTTTTTT | CASSLVGLTNEKLFF
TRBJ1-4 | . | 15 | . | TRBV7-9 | TGTGCCAGCAGCTTAGTGACGGCTTGGGCTGAAAAACTGTTTTTT | CASSLVTAWAEKLFF
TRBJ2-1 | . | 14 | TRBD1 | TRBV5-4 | TGTGCCAGCAGCGTCCAGGGGGCAAATTATGAGCAGTTCTTC | CASSVQGANYEQFF
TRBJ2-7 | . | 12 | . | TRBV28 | TGTGCCAGCAGGACACTCTCCTACGAGCAGTACTTC | CASRTLSYEQYF
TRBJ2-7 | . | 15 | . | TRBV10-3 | TGTGCCATCAGTGAGGTCAGAGCCACCTCCTACGAGCAGTACTTC | CAISEVRATSYEQYF
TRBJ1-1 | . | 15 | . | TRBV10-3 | TGTGCCATCAGTGAGGGGCTGGGACCGAACACTGAAGCTTTCTTT | CAISEGLGPNTEAFF
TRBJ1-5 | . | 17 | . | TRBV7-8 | TGTGCCAGCAGCTTAGCAGTTAACCTCTATAGCAATCAGCCCCAGCATTTT | CASSLAVNLYSNQPQHF
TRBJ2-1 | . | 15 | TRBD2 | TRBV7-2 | TGTGCCAGCTCCTTCCCTAGCGGGCTTTACAATGAGCAGTTCTTC | CASSFPSGLYNEQFF
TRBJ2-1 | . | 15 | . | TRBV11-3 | TGTGCCAGCAGCTTTGACAGTAGCTCCTACAATGAGCAGTTCTTC | CASSFDSSSYNEQFF
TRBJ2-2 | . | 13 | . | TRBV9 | TGTGCCAGCAGCCTCCCCCAGGCCGGGGAGCTGTTTTTT | CASSLPQAGELFF
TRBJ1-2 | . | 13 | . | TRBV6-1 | TGTGCCAGCGACAAGTTGGGGGAGTATGGCTACACCTTC | CASDKLGEYGYTF
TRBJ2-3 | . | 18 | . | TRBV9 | TGTGCCAGCAGCGTAGCCCTGGGACTGATGGCTAGCACAGATACGCAGTATTTT | CASSVALGLMASTDTQYF
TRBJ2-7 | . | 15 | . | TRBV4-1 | TGCGCCAGCAGCCAAGAAAAGTGGTCCTCCTACGAGCAGTACTTC | CASSQEKWSSYEQYF
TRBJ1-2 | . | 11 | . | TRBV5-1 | TGCGCCAGCGGGGTGGACTATGGCTACACCTTC | CASGVDYGYTF
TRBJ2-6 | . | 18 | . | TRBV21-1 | TGTGCCAGCAGCAAAGAGACGACAGGGTCCTCTGGGGCCAACGTCCTGACTTTC | CASSKETTGSSGANVLTF
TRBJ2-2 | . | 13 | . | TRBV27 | TGTGCCAGCAGGCATGTGGGAGCCGGGGAGCTGTTTTTT | CASRHVGAGELFF
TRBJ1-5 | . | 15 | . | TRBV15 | TGTGCCACCAGCAGAGATGGGGGGGGCGGTCAGCCCCAGCATTTT | CATSRDGGGGQPQHF
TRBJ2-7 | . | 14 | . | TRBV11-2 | TGTGCCAGCAGCCGCCGGGACCGAGACTACGAGCAGTACTTC | CASSRRDRDYEQYF
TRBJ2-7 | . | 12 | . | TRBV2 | TGTGCCAGCAGCGTAGGCTCCTACGAGCAGTACTTC | CASSVGSYEQYF
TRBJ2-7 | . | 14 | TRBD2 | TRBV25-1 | TGTGCCAGCGCCACTAGCGGGAGGGCGAACGAGCAGTACTTC | CASATSGRANEQYF
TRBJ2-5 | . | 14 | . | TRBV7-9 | TGTGCCAGCAGCCCGGTGGATGGCCAAGAGACCCAGTACTTC | CASSPVDGQETQYF
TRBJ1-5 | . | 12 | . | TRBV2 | TGTGCCAGCAGCCCTAGCAATCAGCCCCAGCATTTT | CASSPSNQPQHF
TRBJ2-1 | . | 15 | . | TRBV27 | TGTGCCAGCAGTTCGCACAGGGCCCCCTACAATGAGCAGTTCTTC | CASSSHRAPYNEQFF
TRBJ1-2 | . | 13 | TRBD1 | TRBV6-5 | TGTGCCAGCAGAACCGGGACAGGGGTAGGCTACACCTTC | CASRTGTGVGYTF
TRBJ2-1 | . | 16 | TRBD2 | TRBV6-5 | TGTGCCAGCAGTTACTCTAGCGGGAACTCCTACAATGAGCAGTTCTTC | CASSYSSGNSYNEQFF
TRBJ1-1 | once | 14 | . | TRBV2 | TGTGCCAGCACGGCCTTCGGAGGGAACACTGAAGCTTTCTTT | CASTAFGGNTEAFF